Presented here are 19 T cell receptor beta chains from one specimen sequenced in a study of radiotherapy plus CTLA-4 blockade in lung cancer (dated by TCRdb to the late 2010s). The method behind the library was the immunoSEQ multiplex PCR assay. TCRdb's version of the immuneACCESS table is confined to in-frame rearrangements and falls short of the full clone set. An unresolved V gene accounts for under half of the shortfall where checked; the remainder is of unknown origin. The sample table records around 82,000 clones; about 88% of these occur just once. The ten largest clones capture around 17% of the sample. The sample was peripheral blood, taken from a patient treated with radiotherapy plus ipilimumab. The receptors stem from a human donor with non-small cell lung cancer that progressed on radiotherapy plus ipilimumab.

As for this clone: This same CDR3 is encoded by further DNA sequences in the sample. The J gene is TRBJ2-1, the V gene TRBV5-4; 11 bases map to TRBD2. Germline V CDR1 and CDR2: SGHNT, YYREEE (reference sequence). CDR3 length: 15 amino acids. V gave up 3 bases and J gave up 5 bases; unmatched junction bases: 4. CDR3 DNA sequence: TGTGCCAGCAGCTCCGGGACTAGCGGAGACAATGAGCAGTTCTTC. Its translation: CASSSGTSGDNEQFF.

V and J are TRBV7-9 and TRBJ2-7; D may be TRBD1 (6 bases). The germline V gene encodes CDR1 SEHNR and CDR2 FQNEAQ (reference sequence). The length of the CDR3 is 14 residues. Trimming left V 6 bases short and J 2 bases short, with 14 bases between. The CDR3 DNA is TGTGCCAGCAGAAGGGGGACACCACCCTACGAGCAGTACTTC. As protein: CASRRGTPPYEQYF.

Written as DNA, the CDR3 is TGTGCCAGCAGCCTGCGGGGACTAGCGGGGGCCCTGACGAACACCGGGGAGCTGTTTTTT. Amino acid sequence: CASSLRGLAGALTNTGELFF. The genes are TRBV7-3 and TRBJ2-2; 14 bases are a match to TRBD2. The CDR3 covers 20 residues. Looked up from germline, CDR1 is SGHTA and CDR2 is FQGTGA. The V and J ends lost 5 bases and 0 bases, in that order; junction bases with no gene match: 11.

This clone was seen more than once but under ten times. The rearrangement links TRBV28 to TRBJ1-2; D is ambiguous. Trimming pared 7 bases from V and 8 bases from J, leaving 14 bases between. This CDR3 contains 12 residues. Germline-derived CDR1 and CDR2 are MDHEN and SYDVKM. The CDR3 region is CASTQSAGGYTF. CDR3 coding DNA: TGTGCCAGCACCCAATCTGCGGGAGGCTACACCTTC.

Only one count was recorded for this clone. The chain uses TRBV5-6 and TRBJ1-5; no clear D gene. With 6 bases removed from V and 2 bases from J, the gap between germline ends came to 12 bases. Germline V gene data show CDR1 as SGHDT and CDR2 as YYEEEE. This CDR3 is 14 amino acids long. CDR3 amino acids: CASTRGRGNQPQHF. The CDR3 nucleotides read TGTGCCAGCACCCGTGGAAGGGGCAATCAGCCCCAGCATTTT.

This chain uses TRBV2 with TRBJ2-5; D ambiguous. The ends were cut back, 5 bases at V and 5 bases at J, with 6 bases in the middle. CDR1 and CDR2 (germline): SNHLY, FYNNEI. CDR3 length: 11 amino acids. The DNA for the CDR3 is TGTGCCAGCAGTACCGCGGAGACCCAGTACTTC. Protein sequence: CASSTAETQYF.

This clone was detected once. DNA of the CDR3: TGTGCCGGAGACCCCAGGGAAGGGGACACTGAAGCTTTCTTT. Translation gives CAGDPREGDTEAFF. The chain uses TRBV7-9 and TRBJ1-1, with a weak D call TRBD1 (5 bases). This CDR3 has 14 residues. V lost 11 bases and J lost 3, with 19 bases in between. CDR1 and CDR2 from the germline V gene are SEHNR and FQNEAQ (reference sequence). Full variable domain (rest looked up from reference TRBV7-9 and TRBJ1-1): DTGVSQNPRHKITKRGQNVTFRCDPISEHNRLYWYRQTLGQGPEFLTYFQNEAQLEKSRLLSDRFSAERPKGSFSTLEIQRTEQGDSAMYLCAGDPREGDTEAFFGQGTRLTVV.

The rearrangement links TRBV2 to TRBJ2-2; 7 nucleotides match TRBD2. Germline V lookup: CDR1 SNHLY, CDR2 FYNNEI. V shed 2 bases, J shed 6 bases, and the junction held 3 bases outside the gene matches. The CDR3 spans 14 residues. The CDR3 is CASSEMAGAGELFF. In DNA, the CDR3 is TGTGCCAGCAGTGAAATGGCGGGGGCCGGGGAGCTGTTTTTT.

The V gene is TRBV19, the J gene TRBJ1-1, with 9 bases fitting TRBD1. The CDR3 has 13 amino acids. Germline CDR1 and CDR2: LNHDA and SQIVND (reference sequence). J gave up 4 bases and V 6 bases, and 3 bases lay outside the gene matches. The CDR3 protein is CASRGTGLTEAFF. The CDR3 DNA is TGTGCCAGTAGGGGGACAGGGCTCACTGAAGCTTTCTTT.

The rearrangement joins TRBV11-1 to TRBJ1-2; TRBD1 matches at 9 bases. Germline-derived CDR1 and CDR2 are SGHAT and FQDESV (reference sequence). The V segment lost 1 base and the J segment 8 bases; nucleotides outside the gene matches: 5. This CDR3 comprises 14 residues. The chain's CDR3 is CASSLDRTGDGYTF. CDR3 in DNA: TGTGCCAGCAGCTTAGACAGGACAGGGGACGGCTACACCTTC. Together with reference TRBV11-1 and TRBJ1-2, the CDR3 gives the full variable domain: EAEVAQSPRYKITEKSQAVAFWCDPISGHATLYWYRQILGQGPELLVQFQDESVVDDSQLPKDRFSAERLKGVDSTLKIQPAELGDSAMYLCASSLDRTGDGYTFGSGTRLTVV.

This clone has more than one count but fewer than ten. The chain has TRBV28 and TRBJ1-5; D gene unclear. V gave up 5 bases and J gave up 0 bases, with 11 bases separating them. Germline CDR1 reads MDHEN; CDR2 reads SYDVKM. The CDR3 consists of 15 residues. In nucleotides, the CDR3 is TGTGCCAGCAGTCCCGACGGGATTAGCAATCAGCCCCAGCATTTT. Protein product: CASSPDGISNQPQHF.

The chain combines TRBV7-9 with TRBJ2-2; 11 bases are shared with TRBD1. After removal of 6 bases from V and 7 bases from J, the junction contained 10 bases not matched to a gene. Per germline, CDR1 SEHNR and CDR2 FQNEAQ (reference sequence). This CDR3 is built from 16 residues. The CDR3 DNA reads TGTGCCAGCAGTCTCCCCCGGACAGGGGGCCTCGGGGAGCTGTTTTTT. It specifies CASSLPRTGGLGELFF.

V and J are TRBV9 and TRBJ2-5; D is perhaps TRBD1 (6 bases). CDR1 is SGDLS and CDR2 is YYNGEE in the germline V gene. The CDR3 is made up of 15 amino acids. Trimming shortened V by 2 bases and J by 4 bases, and 15 bases separated the two germline ends. The CDR3 bases are TGTGCCAGCAGCGTCGGTGGTGGGACATTAGAGACCCAGTACTTC. This codes for CASSVGGGTLETQYF.

This chain connects TRBV6-1 to TRBJ1-1; the D is unclear. In germline, CDR1 is MNHNS, CDR2 SASEGT. This CDR3 has 14 residues. Trimming pared 6 bases from V and 4 bases from J, leaving 15 bases between. The CDR3 region is CASSQSTASTEAFF. The CDR3 nucleotides read TGTGCCAGCAGCCAGTCGACCGCGAGCACTGAAGCTTTCTTT.

This chain links TRBV28 with TRBJ1-6; D not resolved. The V gene lost 4 bases and the J gene lost 4 bases, with 8 bases spanning the gap. The CDR3 consists of 14 residues. The germline gives CDR1 MDHEN, CDR2 SYDVKM. CDR3 amino acids: CASSWELYNSPLHF. CDR3 nucleotide sequence: TGTGCCAGCAGTTGGGAATTATATAATTCACCCCTCCACTTT.

This clone was seen more than once but under ten times. This chain joins TRBV27 and TRBJ2-1, with TRBD2 matching over 7 bases. CDR1 is MNHEY, CDR2 SMNVEV, per germline (reference sequence). The CDR3 extends over 14 amino acids. V dropped 4 bases and J dropped 0; count of bases not matched to a gene: 0. CDR3 nucleotides: TGTGCCAGCAGTTCGGGGGGCTCCTACAATGAGCAGTTCTTC. Amino acids: CASSSGGSYNEQFF.

The V call is TRBV5-1, the J call TRBJ2-3, with 10 bases matching TRBD2. The CDR3 spans 16 residues. Germline V gene data show CDR1 as SGHRS and CDR2 as YFSETQ. V shed 0 bases and J 2 bases; nucleotides not matched to a gene: 3. CDR3 bases: TGCGCCAGCAGCTTGGAGAGCGGGAGGGCCACAGATACGCAGTATTTT. This encodes CASSLESGRATDTQYF.

The V and J genes are TRBV19 and TRBJ1-2; D may be TRBD1 (5 bases). This CDR3 region has 17 residues. Germline V gene data show CDR1 as LNHDA and CDR2 as SQIVND (reference sequence). The V and J ends lost 10 bases and 4 bases respectively, with 28 bases between them. The chain's CDR3 is CAKLNGGWSTRSYGYTF. CDR3 bases: TGTGCCAAGCTTAATGGGGGGTGGTCGACTCGTAGCTATGGCTACACCTTC.

The J gene is TRBJ2-7, the V gene TRBV7-2; D is unresolved. Germline V gene lookup returns CDR1 SGHTA and CDR2 FQGNSA. The CDR3 covers 14 residues. Trimming shortened V by 4 bases and J by 6 bases, and 16 bases separated the two germline ends. The chain's CDR3 is CASSSRTDLGEQYF. The CDR3 nucleotides are TGTGCCAGCAGCTCTCGGACGGATTTGGGCGAGCAGTACTTC.